This T cell receptor beta chain was obtained from a study of early T cells in non-severe SARS-CoV-2 infection. Only a few counts were recorded for this clonotype. TCRdb called the 5' RACE reads again in MiXCR, with one record for every CDR3 protein. This sample has 57,000 or so distinct CDR3 sequences; 5.6% occur once, and the top ten carry 6.8%. Germline V lookup: CDR1 WSHSY, CDR2 SAAADI. The CDR3 runs to 15 residues. V gave up 2 bases and J gave up 5 bases, with 12 bases separating them. This sequence was found in an adult who was a healthcare worker with PCR-confirmed SARS-CoV-2 infection or an uninfected control (not recorded which). The chain carries TRBV10-2 and TRBJ2-2; tentative D call: TRBD2 (6 bases). The sample taken for sequencing was whole blood. In nucleotides, the CDR3 is TGCGCCAGCAGTGAGGAGCGGGTCTGGACCGGGGAGCTGTTTTTT. This encodes CASSEERVWTGELFF.